This passage covers 31 T cell receptor beta chains from one sample sequenced in a study of blood T cell repertoires in COVID-19 (dated by TCRdb to the early 2020s). The library was built by means of the immunoSEQ multiplex PCR assay. The table comes from immuneACCESS by way of TCRdb, which keeps in-frame sequences with V and J called. Part of the clones is missing from these tables; in studies checked, under half for an unresolved V gene and the rest for unknown reasons. For this sample the table gives 350,000 or so clones, of which more than 75% were detected only once. The ten top clones hold 10% of the sample. The sequenced sample consisted of peripheral blood. The receptors stem from a woman under 40 with COVID-19, enrolled during active disease.

The chain is built from TRBV6-5 and TRBJ2-7, with 11 bases identical to TRBD2. The CDR3 loop spans 14 amino acids. The V gene end was trimmed by 6 bases and the J gene end by 4 bases; junction bases not matched to a gene: 5. Germline CDR1 and CDR2: MNHEY and SVGAGI. CDR3 bases: TGTGCCAGCAGCCGCGGGACTAGCGGTTACGAGCAGTACTTC. Protein product: CASSRGTSGYEQYF.

Points on this clone: The identical CDR3 is also encoded by other nucleotide sequences in the sample. This rearrangement joins TRBV3-1 (or the pseudogene TRBV3-2) to TRBJ2-1; no definite D call. The CDR3 contains 13 residues. Germline CDR1 LGHDT, CDR2 YNNKEL (reference sequence). Trimming cost V 4 bases and J 7 bases, with 11 bases left between them. CDR3 coding DNA: TGTGCCAGCAGCCGGGCTTCTGGGAATGAGCAGTTCTTC. Its protein product is CASSRASGNEQFF.

The V and J genes are TRBV5-1 and TRBJ1-1; 9 bases are shared with TRBD1. Germline V gives CDR1 SGHRS, CDR2 YFSETQ. This CDR3 has 15 residues. The V gene end was trimmed by 4 bases and the J gene end by 4 bases; junction bases not matched to a gene: 8. CDR3 loop: CASSVQGALGTEAFF. In DNA, the CDR3 is TGCGCCAGCAGCGTACAGGGGGCGCTTGGCACTGAAGCTTTCTTT.

This sequence joins TRBV7-6 and TRBJ2-7, with 7 bases matching TRBD1. The V gene end was trimmed by 5 bases and the J gene end by 1 base; junction bases not matched to a gene: 8. This CDR3 spans 15 amino acids. Germline values: CDR1 SGHVS, CDR2 FNYEAQ. The CDR3 loop reads CASSQNPGQSYEQYF. CDR3 nucleotide sequence: TGTGCCAGCAGCCAAAATCCGGGACAGTCCTACGAGCAGTACTTC.

J is TRBJ2-3 and V is TRBV7-9; D might be TRBD2 (6 bases). CDR1 and CDR2 from the germline V gene are SEHNR and FQNEAQ (reference sequence). The CDR3 contains 15 residues. Trimming took off 2 bases at V and 1 base at J, with 10 bases between the two ends. CDR3 nucleotide sequence: TGTGCCAGCAGCTTAACGGGAGTTGGCACAGATACGCAGTATTTT. Translation gives CASSLTGVGTDTQYF.

This chain links TRBV5-1 with TRBJ1-3; D possibly corresponds to TRBD1 (6 bases). CDR1 and CDR2 from the germline V gene are SGHRS and YFSETQ. The CDR3 is made up of 15 amino acids. Trimming took 4 bases from V and 4 from J, leaving 15 bases between them. The chain's CDR3 is CASSPITGSGNTIYF. CDR3 nucleotide sequence: TGCGCCAGCAGCCCGATTACAGGGTCCGGAAACACCATATATTTT.

This sequence joins TRBV11-3 and TRBJ2-1; TRBD2 matches 11 bases. Germline CDR1 SGHNT, CDR2 YENEEA. This CDR3 spans 15 amino acids. The junction had 4 bases not matched to a gene; V was cut back by 4 bases and J by 5 bases. CDR3 DNA: TGTGCCAGCAGCTCTTTTAGCGGGAGGGACAATGAGCAGTTCTTC. Its protein product is CASSSFSGRDNEQFF.

This chain connects TRBV5-6 to TRBJ2-7, with a tentative D call TRBD1 (5 bases). This CDR3 has 13 amino acids. V gave up 4 bases and J gave up 3 bases, with 11 bases separating them. From germline, CDR1 is SGHDT and CDR2 YYEEEE. The CDR3 DNA reads TGTGCCAGCAGCCAGGACGGACACTACGAGCAGTACTTC. It specifies CASSQDGHYEQYF.

Points on this clone: The DNA is omitted, as the CDR3 cannot be located on it reliably, and the CDR3 follows TCRdb's listing. V and J are TRBV27 and TRBJ2-7; the table's D call TRBD1 went unverified against the DNA. The CDR3 has 15 residues if both end residues are counted. Germline lookup yields CDR1 MNHEY and CDR2 SMNVEV (reference sequence). CDR3: CASSFLAGDSYEQYF.

This clone showed up many times. The rearrangement joins TRBV27 to TRBJ1-1, with D hard to call. Germline V gives CDR1 MNHEY, CDR2 SMNVEV (reference sequence). The V end lost 1 base, the J end lost 3 bases, and 15 bases lay between the germline ends. The CDR3 runs to 16 residues. CDR3 sequence reads: CASSLFLRGADTEAFF. The CDR3 bases are TGTGCCAGCAGTTTATTTCTCCGGGGAGCTGACACTGAAGCTTTCTTT.

The chain is built from TRBV5-1 and TRBJ2-2, with TRBD2 as a possible D gene (6 bases). Per the germline V gene, CDR1 is SGHRS and CDR2 is YFSETQ. V was pared by 1 base and J by 7 bases, with 17 bases between. CDR3 length: 16 amino acids. The CDR3, as DNA: TGCGCCAGCAGCTTGCGAAGGGGCGGGGATGGCGGGGAGCTGTTTTTT. Its protein product is CASSLRRGGDGGELFF. Full variable domain (outside the CDR3, taken from reference TRBV5-1 and TRBJ2-2): KAGVTQTPRYLIKTRGQQVTLSCSPISGHRSVSWYQQTPGQGLQFLFEYFSETQRNKGNFPGRFSGRQFSNSRSEMNVSTLELGDSALYLCASSLRRGGDGGELFFGEGSRLTVL.

The gene calls are TRBV7-9 and TRBJ1-1, with D perhaps matching TRBD1 (5 bases). The V and J ends lost 5 bases and 4 bases respectively, with 8 bases between them. From germline, CDR1 is SEHNR and CDR2 FQNEAQ (reference sequence). CDR3 length: 12 residues. The CDR3, as DNA: TGTGCCAGCAGCCTGACAGTCACTGAAGCTTTCTTT. Translated, it gives CASSLTVTEAFF. The full variable domain, completed using reference TRBV7-9 and TRBJ1-1, is DTGVSQNPRHKITKRGQNVTFRCDPISEHNRLYWYRQTLGQGPEFLTYFQNEAQLEKSRLLSDRFSAERPKGSFSTLEIQRTEQGDSAMYLCASSLTVTEAFFGQGTRLTVV.

The V gene is TRBV29-1, the J gene TRBJ1-2; D is unclear. The germline gives CDR1 SQVTM, CDR2 ANQGSEA. CDR3 length equals 14 residues. V lost 1 base and J 6 bases, leaving 15 bases between the germline ends. CDR3 loop: CSVEGWRGRHGYTF. The CDR3 region has the DNA TGCAGCGTTGAAGGATGGAGAGGGAGGCATGGCTACACCTTC.

The V and J genes are TRBV7-6 and TRBJ2-7; 7 bases match TRBD2. The V and J ends lost 5 bases and 2 bases, in that order; junction bases with no gene match: 15. This CDR3 has 17 residues. Germline-derived CDR1 and CDR2 are SGHVS and FNYEAQ. The CDR3, as DNA: TGTGCCAGCAGCCCCCGAGGACTAGGCCCTGGGACCTACGAGCAGTACTTC. Amino acids: CASSPRGLGPGTYEQYF.

The V gene is TRBV30, the J gene TRBJ1-6, with D perhaps TRBD1 (6 bases). The CDR3 is made up of 14 amino acids. Trimming cost V 2 bases and J 9 bases, with 14 bases left between them. In germline, CDR1 is GTSNPN, CDR2 SVGIG (reference sequence). CDR3 protein: CAWSLRDIASPLHF. CDR3 sequence (DNA): TGTGCCTGGAGTCTCCGGGACATCGCTTCACCCCTCCACTTT.

This chain joins TRBV10-1 and TRBJ1-1; D unclear. Per germline, CDR1 WNHNN and CDR2 SYGVQD (reference sequence). V was pared by 3 bases and J by 0 bases, with 11 bases between. This CDR3 comprises 15 residues. In DNA, the CDR3 is TGCGCCAGCAGTGACCAGAAAAAAATGAACACTGAAGCTTTCTTT. It is translated as CASSDQKKMNTEAFF.

This clone showed up just once. The V gene is TRBV5-4, the J gene TRBJ2-2; 13 bases line up with TRBD2. Per the germline V gene, CDR1 is SGHNT and CDR2 is YYREEE (reference sequence). The CDR3 has 18 residues. V dropped 6 bases and J dropped 2; count of bases not matched to a gene: 10. The CDR3 DNA is TGTGCCAGCAACAAGGGACTAGCGGGGCCGTCCAACACCGGGGAGCTGTTTTTT. Translated: CASNKGLAGPSNTGELFF.

The table lists this clone with a count of one. The rearrangement uses TRBV4-2 and TRBJ1-3, with D uncertain. The CDR3 runs 16 residues. Germline assignment: CDR1 LGHNA and CDR2 YNFKEQ. Trimming shortened V by 0 bases and J by 7 bases, and 16 bases separated the two germline ends. The CDR3 nucleotides read TGTGCCAGCAGCCAAGATGAGAGAGGCCGCCGGAACACCATATATTTT. This gives the protein CASSQDERGRRNTIYF.

This chain links TRBV5-1 with TRBJ1-1; D gene uncertain. Germline V gene lookup returns CDR1 SGHRS and CDR2 YFSETQ. This CDR3 is built from 14 residues. V was clipped by 1 base and J by 0 bases, with 7 bases between them. Here the CDR3 DNA reads TGCGCCAGCAGCTTGATCGGAGTGAACACTGAAGCTTTCTTT. Amino acids: CASSLIGVNTEAFF.

V is TRBV3-1 (or the pseudogene TRBV3-2) and J is TRBJ2-5; TRBD2 matches 8 bases. The CDR3 runs 16 residues. From germline, CDR1 is LGHDT and CDR2 YNNKEL (reference sequence). V lost 2 bases to trimming and J lost 1 base; unmatched junction nucleotides: 6. The CDR3 nucleotides are TGTGCCAGCAGCCAAAGCAGCGGGAGAGGCCAAGAGACCCAGTACTTC. Translated, it gives CASSQSSGRGQETQYF.

This chain uses TRBV7-6 with TRBJ2-7; 12 nucleotides line up with TRBD2. CDR3 length: 18 amino acids. The trim removed 6 bases at V and 7 bases at J, leaving 19 bases unmatched. CDR1 is SGHVS, CDR2 FNYEAQ, per germline. CDR3 sequence reads: CASSQGAPASGRAPEQYF. CDR3 DNA: TGTGCCAGCAGTCAGGGGGCCCCGGCTAGCGGGAGGGCCCCGGAGCAGTACTTC.

This clone was counted between two and nine times. The chain has TRBV11-2 and TRBJ1-4; D unclear. Germline V gives CDR1 SGHAT, CDR2 FQNNGV. V was pared by 2 bases and J by 0 bases, with 16 bases between. The CDR3 contains 18 residues. The CDR3, as DNA: TGTGCCAGCAGCTTATTTCGGACTCCCGGGCCAACTAATGAAAAACTGTTTTTT. Protein product: CASSLFRTPGPTNEKLFF.

This clone has only one observation. The chain combines TRBV14 with TRBJ2-1; D might be TRBD1 (6 bases). This CDR3 has 14 amino acids. Germline lookup yields CDR1 SGHDN and CDR2 FVKESK. Trimming pared 6 bases from V and 2 bases from J, leaving 11 bases between. CDR3 in DNA: TGTGCCAGCAGACCCAGGGGACCCTACAATGAGCAGTTCTTC. Protein sequence: CASRPRGPYNEQFF.

The genes are TRBV5-8 and TRBJ2-3; 8 positions match TRBD2. CDR3 size: 14 residues. The germline V gene encodes CDR1 SGHTS and CDR2 YDEGEE. Trimming took 5 bases from V and 2 from J; bases not matched to a gene: 4. The CDR3 loop is CASSTSGTTDTQYF. The DNA of the CDR3 is TGTGCCAGCAGTACTAGCGGAACCACAGATACGCAGTATTTT.

The chain couples TRBV10-3 to TRBJ2-1; 9 bases agree with TRBD1. The CDR3 loop spans 15 amino acids. V shed 4 bases, J shed 8 bases, and the junction held 9 bases outside the gene matches. Looked up from germline, CDR1 is ENHRY and CDR2 is SYGVKD. The chain's CDR3 is CAISVSGQGGDEQFF. The CDR3 coding sequence is TGTGCCATCAGTGTGTCGGGACAGGGTGGCGATGAGCAGTTCTTC.

A few counts support this clone. The CDR3 bases are TGTGCCAGCAGCTTTGTAGGACAGGGCGACGACTACGAGCAGTACTTC. Amino acid sequence: CASSFVGQGDDYEQYF. The chain joins TRBV5-6 to TRBJ2-7; 8 bases are shared with TRBD1. The ends lost 2 bases at V and 3 bases at J; junction bases unmatched: 10. Germline V CDR1 and CDR2: SGHDT, YYEEEE. This CDR3 region has 16 residues. The whole variable domain, remainder taken from reference TRBV5-6 and TRBJ2-7, is DAGVTQSPTHLIKTRGQQVTLRCSPKSGHDTVSWYQQALGQGPQFIFQYYEEEERQRGNFPDRFSGHQFPNYSSELNVNALLLGDSALYLCASSFVGQGDDYEQYFGPGTRLTVT.

The chain is built from TRBV28 and TRBJ2-3, with D unresolved. The ends were cut back, 5 bases at V and 0 bases at J, with 15 bases in the middle. Germline V CDR1 and CDR2: MDHEN, SYDVKM. The CDR3 sequence is 16 residues long. The CDR3 region is CASSQSPDSSTDTQYF. Here the CDR3 DNA reads TGTGCCAGCAGTCAGTCCCCAGACTCTAGCACAGATACGCAGTATTTT.

The chain carries TRBV27 and TRBJ2-1; 8 bases align to TRBD1. Trimming removed 2 bases from V and 3 bases from J; junction bases left unmatched: 0. Germline CDR1 is MNHEY and CDR2 is SMNVEV (reference sequence). There are 14 residues in the CDR3. DNA of the CDR3: TGTGCCAGCAGTTTAGACAGGGGCTACAATGAGCAGTTCTTC. It encodes CASSLDRGYNEQFF.

Only one count was recorded for this clone. This sequence joins TRBV3-1 (or the pseudogene TRBV3-2) and TRBJ2-6; D remains ambiguous. Germline CDR1 LGHDT, CDR2 YNNKEL (reference sequence). There are 14 residues in the CDR3. V was shortened by 4 bases and J by 4 bases, with 8 bases between the two germline ends. Here the CDR3 reads CASSPPGGANVLTF. In DNA form, the CDR3 reads TGTGCCAGCAGCCCCCCCGGGGGGGCCAACGTCCTGACTTTC.

DNA for the CDR3: TGTGCCAGTAGTAGCCCCCGAGGGAACACTGAAGCTTTCTTT. Amino acids: CASSSPRGNTEAFF. The V call is TRBV19, the J call TRBJ1-1, with unresolved D. Per the germline V gene, CDR1 is LNHDA and CDR2 is SQIVND (reference sequence). CDR3 length: 14 amino acids. Trimming shortened V by 4 bases and J by 1 base, and 10 bases separated the two germline ends.

The V and J genes are TRBV13 and TRBJ2-3; 7 bases fit TRBD1. The ends lost 7 bases at V and 0 bases at J; junction bases unmatched: 10. CDR1 is PRHDT, CDR2 FYEKMQ, per germline (reference sequence). The CDR3 is made up of 16 amino acids. CDR3 DNA: TGTGCCAGCACCCACCGAGGGGGCGCCAGCACAGATACGCAGTATTTT. Amino acids: CASTHRGGASTDTQYF. Filled out from reference TRBV13 and TRBJ2-3, the complete variable domain reads AAGVIQSPRHLIKEKRETATLKCYPIPRHDTVYWYQQGPGQDPQFLISFYEKMQSDKGSIPDRFSAQQFSDYHSELNMSSLELGDSALYFCASTHRGGASTDTQYFGPGTRLTVL.